Given below is one TCR beta chain in context. Sequenced by immunoSEQ multiplex PCR; TCRdb stores in-frame clones only, minus some. Of hundreds of thousands of clones in the sample, roughly 90% were seen once. The sample is drawn from a study of shared T cell receptors in the human thymus. CDR3 size: 13 residues. Trimming at V came to 8 bases and at J to 2 bases, leaving 6 bases not matched to a gene. Per the germline V gene, CDR1 is LGHNA and CDR2 is YSLEER. This same sample was also part of a study on human thymus T cells. That report adds: Among unrelated individuals, related research reported thymic repertoires that overlapped highly.

The sequence was obtained from a boy under three years old with a congenital heart defect. The gene calls are TRBV4-3 and TRBJ2-7; 7 bases are a match to TRBD2. The sequenced sample consisted of thymocytes. For the CDR3, the DNA is TGCGCCAGCGCACGGGACTACGCCTACGAGCAGTACTTC. Protein product: CASARDYAYEQYF.